The sequence of this T cell receptor beta chain was determined in a study of blood T cell repertoires in COVID-19. Study in general: The origin of the acute and convalescent COVID-19 samples was the United States, Italy and Spain.

Measured with immunoSEQ multiplex PCR; TCRdb has only the in-frame clones, and not every one. The data show 150,000 to 190,000 clones, about 85% seen once. Specimen: peripheral blood. The source is a woman aged 60-70 years with COVID-19, enrolled during active disease.

Here the CDR3 DNA reads TGCGCCAGCAGCCGTAAAGGTGCGGGAGGGCCTAAGTTTCCCAATGAGCAGTTCTTC. The encoded protein is CASSRKGAGGPKFPNEQFF. The chain joins TRBV5-1 to TRBJ2-1, with 9 nucleotides matching TRBD2. The germline V gene has CDR1 SGHRS and CDR2 YFSETQ. The CDR3 contains 19 residues. Trimming at V came to 4 bases and at J to 6 bases, leaving 20 bases not matched to a gene. Supplemented by reference TRBV5-1 and TRBJ2-1, the full variable domain reads KAGVTQTPRYLIKTRGQQVTLSCSPISGHRSVSWYQQTPGQGLQFLFEYFSETQRNKGNFPGRFSGRQFSNSRSEMNVSTLELGDSALYLCASSRKGAGGPKFPNEQFFGPGTRLTVL.